Each of the 8 T cell receptor beta chains below was sequenced from the same sample in a study of blood T cell repertoires in COVID-19. Assay used: immunoSEQ multiplex PCR; TCRdb lists only in-frame clones, some missing. The table has approximately 210,000 clones, 80% to 90% seen once. Sequencing input: peripheral blood. Receptor source: a man under 40 with active or convalescent COVID-19.

The CDR3, as DNA: TGTGCCAGCAGCGCAACTAGCGGGGGGCAGGATACGCAGTATTTT. It is translated as CASSATSGGQDTQYF. The chain recombines TRBV7-3 with TRBJ2-3; 12 bases match TRBD2. The CDR3 has 15 amino acids. Losses at the gene ends were 5 bases for V and 6 bases for J; bases not matched to a gene: 6. The germline V gene encodes CDR1 SGHTA and CDR2 FQGTGA. Variable domain in full (rest from reference TRBV7-3 and TRBJ2-3): GAGVSQTPSNKVTEKGKYVELRCDPISGHTALYWYRQSLGQGPEFLIYFQGTGAADDSGLPNDRFFAVRPEGSVSTLKIQRTERGDSAVYLCASSATSGGQDTQYFGPGTRLTVL.

The rearrangement joins TRBV7-2 to TRBJ1-6, with D hard to call. V was clipped by 2 bases and J by 7 bases, with 12 bases between them. Germline CDR1 is SGHTA and CDR2 is FQGNSA. The CDR3 spans 15 residues. The CDR3 protein is CASSLNGISNSPLHF. In DNA form, the CDR3 reads TGTGCCAGCAGCTTAAACGGGATTTCCAATTCACCCCTCCACTTT. Together with reference TRBV7-2 and TRBJ1-6, the CDR3 gives the full variable domain: GAGVSQSPSNKVTEKGKDVELRCDPISGHTALYWYRQSLGQGLEFLIYFQGNSAPDKSGLPSDRFSAERTGGSVSTLTIQRTQQEDSAVYLCASSLNGISNSPLHFGNGTRLTVT.

This sequence joins TRBV5-6 and TRBJ2-2; 13 nucleotides line up with TRBD2. Germline CDR1 is SGHDT and CDR2 is YYEEEE. The length of the CDR3 is 16 residues. The V gene end was trimmed by 3 bases and the J gene end by 8 bases; junction bases not matched to a gene: 7. CDR3: CASSSGLAGRGGELFF. The CDR3 coding sequence is TGTGCCAGCAGCTCGGGACTAGCGGGGCGAGGAGGGGAGCTGTTTTTT.

The rearrangement links TRBV29-1 to TRBJ2-3; 7 bases are shared with TRBD2. V dropped 2 bases and J dropped 1; count of bases not matched to a gene: 3. This CDR3 spans 14 amino acids. The V gene's germline CDR1 is SQVTM and CDR2 ANQGSEA. CDR3 in DNA: TGCAGCGTTGAACCAAGCGGGGGCACAGATACGCAGTATTTT. Translation gives CSVEPSGGTDTQYF.

The chain joins TRBV7-9 to TRBJ1-4; D might be TRBD1 (5 bases). Germline CDR1 SEHNR, CDR2 FQNEAQ (reference sequence). The CDR3 length is 15 residues. Trimming removed 1 base at V and 5 bases at J, with 11 bases between. The CDR3 region has the DNA TGTGCCAGCAGCTTAGTGGGGGACTCGAATGAAAAACTGTTTTTT. It yields the protein CASSLVGDSNEKLFF.

The genes are TRBV11-2 and TRBJ2-7; weak D call: TRBD1 (6 bases). From germline, CDR1 is SGHAT and CDR2 FQNNGV. The V end lost 1 base, the J end lost 4 bases, and 14 bases lay between the germline ends. CDR3 length equals 15 residues. The CDR3 DNA sequence: TGTGCCAGCAGCTTAGTAGGGAGCACAGGGTACGAGCAGTACTTC. As protein: CASSLVGSTGYEQYF. The full variable domain, its missing parts supplied by reference TRBV11-2 and TRBJ2-7, is EAGVAQSPRYKIIEKRQSVAFWCNPISGHATLYWYQQILGQGPKLLIQFQNNGVVDDSQLPKDRFSAERLKGVDSTLKIQPAKLEDSAVYLCASSLVGSTGYEQYFGPGTRLTVT.

The chain joins TRBV4-1 to TRBJ1-5, with D possibly matching TRBD1 (5 bases). The germline CDR1 and CDR2 sequences are MGHRA and YSYEKL. This CDR3 region has 15 residues. Trimming shortened V by 0 bases and J by 6 bases, and 12 bases separated the two germline ends. CDR3 in amino acids: CASSQDVGGGQPQHF. CDR3 nucleotide sequence: TGCGCCAGCAGCCAAGATGTGGGGGGAGGTCAGCCCCAGCATTTT.

The V call is TRBV5-4, the J call TRBJ2-1; the match to TRBD2 covers 15 bases. Germline V lookup: CDR1 SGHNT, CDR2 YYREEE (reference sequence). The CDR3 is 19 amino acids. After removal of 0 bases from V and 4 bases from J, the junction contained 8 bases not matched to a gene. CDR3 coding DNA: TGTGCCAGCAGCTTGGCAATAGGACTAGCGGGAGGGCTTTACAATGAGCAGTTCTTC. Its protein is CASSLAIGLAGGLYNEQFF.